Listed below are T cell receptor beta chains from one sample, sequenced in a study of cytomegalovirus exposure and HLA in healthy donors. Clones were sequenced by immunoSEQ multiplex PCR, and TCRdb holds only the in-frame ones, with some missing. This repertoire shows around 190,000 clones, around 75% found once; its top ten account for approximately 2.6%. Sequenced input: PBMCs. Every receptor here comes from a female donor in good health and CMV-seronegative. Both conserved end residues are trimmed from each CDR3.

TRBV30,TRBJ2-1,AWSVSGLYNEQF
TRBV4-1,TRBJ2-1,ASSQFVAGEKNEQF
TRBV9,TRBJ2-7,ASSVAGTSSSYEQY
TRBV7-9,TRBJ2-1,ASAVGLENEQF
TRBV9,TRBJ1-1,ASSAPSTGAF
TRBV6-1,TRBJ2-7,ASSELAGTYEQY
TRBV21-1,TRBJ2-6,ASSPPPTADTVSGANVLT
TRBV7-6,TRBJ1-2,ASSRTGQPNGYT
TRBV7-8,TRBJ1-2,ASSLAWEPGLYGYT
TRBV28,TRBJ1-1,ASKELIGQLNTEAF
TRBV7-8,TRBJ2-2,ASSSSFGAGDVGELF
TRBV9,TRBJ2-7,ASSVEQGANEQY
TRBV5-6,TRBJ2-7,ASSLPGTGYEQY
TRBV15,TRBJ2-1,ATGGREGDNEQF
TRBV9,TRBJ2-3,ASSTGGSAWKFFTDTQY
TRBV18,TRBJ2-7,ASSPDRGTAYEQY
TRBV7-9,TRBJ2-7,ASSPSSRDRVPYEQY
TRBV19,TRBJ1-2,ASSIEGQGASGYT
TRBV14,TRBJ2-1,ASSQEGQIFNEQF
TRBV6-5,TRBJ1-2,ASSSRDSFRT
TRBV2,TRBJ1-5,ASSARTDSNQPQH
TRBV7-8,TRBJ1-1,ASSPLTGVNTEAF
TRBV9,TRBJ2-2,ASSAGLLPGELF
TRBV7-9,TRBJ1-1,ASSYGVNTEAF
TRBV5-1,TRBJ1-4,ASSLGDSNNEKLF
TRBV6-1,TRBJ2-5,ASSEVGQGQETQY
TRBV27,TRBJ1-1,ASSFTGDHEAF
TRBV9,TRBJ2-1,ASSVGRSANEQF
TRBV7-8,TRBJ2-7,ASSLALRVNEQY
TRBV19,TRBJ2-7,ASSISDSHYEQY
TRBV7-3,TRBJ2-2,ASSPWVVMSGNTGELF
TRBV11-1,TRBJ2-7,ASSLDSSYEQY
TRBV11-3,TRBJ2-1,ASSQGKKGNEQF
TRBV18,TRBJ2-7,ASSPERELQY
TRBV5-6,TRBJ1-2,ASSPIAGGYT
TRBV4-3,TRBJ1-1,ASSQWAQGANGAF
TRBV27,TRBJ2-5,ASSIQGSQETQY
TRBV4-3,TRBJ2-7,ASSQGRGLYEQY
TRBV18,TRBJ2-1,ASSSDRGPFNEQF
TRBV19,TRBJ1-6,ASSKAALQNRNSPLH
TRBV9,TRBJ2-7,ASSVGSGRNTYEQY
TRBV7-2,TRBJ2-7,ASSLAGGGASSYEQY
TRBV11-2,TRBJ2-3,ASSSGLAGADTQY
TRBV7-2,TRBJ2-7,ASSFFRGRGDYEQY
TRBV2,TRBJ2-7,ASRGDGSIDEQY
TRBV2,TRBJ1-2,ASSVVRRGEGYT
TRBV5-4,TRBJ2-7,ASSRAGGTSSYEQY
TRBV9,TRBJ1-1,ASSNDRAGNTEAF
TRBV7-3,TRBJ1-6,ASSLLGAGNSPLH
TRBV18,TRBJ2-1,ASSPPPSNYNEQF
TRBV5-6,TRBJ2-7,ASSLTGLYEQY
TRBV15,TRBJ1-1,ATSRYRGSNTEAF
TRBV6-5,TRBJ1-2,ASRLAFNYGYT
TRBV2,TRBJ2-1,ASSEGTGRSDEQF
TRBV6-5,TRBJ2-7,ASSYSTSGRYEQY
TRBV6-4,TRBJ2-2,ASSDSRLAGWSGELF
TRBV30,TRBJ2-1,AWSVLAGGEQF
TRBV2,TRBJ2-2,ATLTVTGELF
TRBV19,TRBJ2-2,ASSPGTTNTGELF